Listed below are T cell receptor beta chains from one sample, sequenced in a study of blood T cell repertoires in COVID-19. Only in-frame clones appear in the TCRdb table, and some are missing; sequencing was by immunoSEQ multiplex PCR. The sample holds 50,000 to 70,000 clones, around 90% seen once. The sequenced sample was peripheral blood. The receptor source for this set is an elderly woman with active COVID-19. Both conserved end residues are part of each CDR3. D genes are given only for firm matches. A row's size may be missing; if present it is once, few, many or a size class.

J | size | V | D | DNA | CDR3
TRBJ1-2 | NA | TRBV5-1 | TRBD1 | TGCGCCAGCAGCTTGGGGACAGGCTACTATGGCTACACCTTC | CASSLGTGYYGYTF
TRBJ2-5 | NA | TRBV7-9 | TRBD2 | TGTGCCAGCAGCTTAGGTAGCGGGGGGGCCGTGAGCCAAGAGACCCAGTACTTC | CASSLGSGGAVSQETQYF
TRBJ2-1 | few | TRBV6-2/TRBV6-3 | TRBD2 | TGTGCCAGCAGTTACTCTCCCGCTAGCGGGATGTTCAATGAGCAGTTCTTC | CASSYSPASGMFNEQFF
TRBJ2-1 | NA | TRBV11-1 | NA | TGTGCCAGCGGTGGGAGTCCCCACAATGAGCAGTTCTTC | CASGGSPHNEQFF
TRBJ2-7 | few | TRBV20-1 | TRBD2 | TGCAGTGCTAGTGGAGGTCCGCAGCCGGGACTAGCCGCCTACGAGCAGTACTTC | CSASGGPQPGLAAYEQYF
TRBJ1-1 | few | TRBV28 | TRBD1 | TGTGCCAGCAGTTTTCCAGGGGGGAACACTGAAGCTTTCTTT | CASSFPGGNTEAFF
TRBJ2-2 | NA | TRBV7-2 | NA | TGTGCCAGCAGCTTAGTTCTGGCAGGGGTGTCGGCCGGGGAGCTGTTTTTT | CASSLVLAGVSAGELFF
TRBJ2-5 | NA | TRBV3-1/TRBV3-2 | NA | TGTGCCAGCAGCCCGAACGGGGAGACCCAGTACTTC | CASSPNGETQYF
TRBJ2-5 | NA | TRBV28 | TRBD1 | TGTGCCAGCAGTTTAACAGGGGAAACCCAAGAGACCCAGTACTTC | CASSLTGETQETQYF
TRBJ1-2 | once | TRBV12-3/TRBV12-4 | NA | TGTGCCAGCAGCTTGACAGGAGGCTACACCTTC | CASSLTGGYTF
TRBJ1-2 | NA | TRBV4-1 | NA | TGCGCCAGCAGCCAAGGTTCCAGGGGACGGTTCTATGGCTACACCTTC | CASSQGSRGRFYGYTF